The 29 T cell receptor beta chains in this list originate from one sample, sequenced in a study of T-cell memory formation after mild COVID-19. TCRdb analysed the 5' RACE reads with MiXCR anew, one entry per CDR3 protein. There are approximately 480,000 distinct CDR3 sequences in the sample; about 20% occur only once, and 9% to 15% lies in the top ten. Sequenced sample: PBMCs or a T cell subset sorted from them (not recorded which). Receptors originate from an adult woman who had mild COVID-19 (a few samples of this study predate the infection). Cell type and time point are not known.

This clonotype was observed a handful of times. This chain uses TRBV7-3 with TRBJ2-1, with TRBD2 identical over 8 bases. V was clipped by 5 bases and J by 0 bases; unmatched bases: 6. Germline V CDR1 and CDR2: SGHTA, FQGTGA. The CDR3 contains 16 residues. In DNA form, the CDR3 reads TGTGCCAGCAGCCCCGTAGCGGGGAGCTCCTACAATGAGCAGTTCTTC. It yields the protein CASSPVAGSSYNEQFF.

CDR3 nucleotide sequence: TGTGCAGTCATGTGGGACACTGAAGCTTTCTTT. Amino acid sequence: CAVMWDTEAFF. This chain joins TRBV7-8 and TRBJ1-1, with no clear D. Germline-derived CDR1 and CDR2 are SGHVS and FQNEAQ. This CDR3 spans 11 amino acids.

The table lists this clonotype with a few counts. V is TRBV20-1 and J is TRBJ2-2; 7 bases match TRBD2. V lost 4 bases, J lost 1 base, and 3 bases stayed unmatched. The CDR3 is 14 amino acids. Per germline, CDR1 DFQATT and CDR2 SNEGSKA (reference sequence). As DNA, the CDR3 is TGCAGTGCTACGGGACTAAGGAACACCGGGGAGCTGTTTTTT. Translated, it gives CSATGLRNTGELFF.

The chain combines TRBV7-2 with TRBJ2-1; 10 nucleotides match TRBD2. CDR1 and CDR2 from the germline V gene are SGHTA and FQGNSA. The CDR3 totals 18 residues. With 1 base clipped from V and 7 bases from J, the junction kept 13 bases outside the gene matches. The CDR3 protein is CASSLVPGTSGNENEQFF. The CDR3 DNA reads as TGTGCCAGCAGCTTAGTCCCAGGAACTAGCGGGAACGAAAATGAGCAGTTCTTC.

This clonotype was observed a few times. This chain uses TRBV18 with TRBJ2-1, with 14 bases lining up with TRBD2. The CDR3 is made up of 16 amino acids. Germline V gives CDR1 KGHSH, CDR2 LQKENI. Trimming at V came to 3 bases and at J to 6 bases, leaving 4 bases not matched to a gene. The CDR3 is CASSPPGTSGSNEQFF. The CDR3 DNA is TGTGCCAGCTCACCTCCCGGGACTAGCGGGAGCAATGAGCAGTTCTTC.

In this sample, this clonotype turned up a few times. This rearrangement joins TRBV5-5 to TRBJ1-2; no definite D call. Trimming stripped 1 base from V and 6 bases from J, with 7 bases between. The germline gives CDR1 SGHKS, CDR2 YYEKEE (reference sequence). This CDR3 region has 12 residues. The CDR3, as DNA: TGTGCCAGCAGCTTGAATCTGAATGGCTACACCTTC. Its protein product is CASSLNLNGYTF. Looking up the rest from reference TRBV5-5 and TRBJ1-2 gives the full variable domain: DAGVTQSPTHLIKTRGQQVTLRCSPISGHKSVSWYQQVLGQGPQFIFQYYEKEERGRGNFPDRFSARQFPNYSSELNVNALLLGDSALYLCASSLNLNGYTFGSGTRLTVV.

This clonotype occurred a few times. The gene calls are TRBV7-9 and TRBJ2-7, with D perhaps being TRBD1 or TRBD2 (6 bases each). CDR1 and CDR2 from the germline V gene are SEHNR and FQNEAQ (reference sequence). Trimming removed 1 base at V and 7 bases at J, with 17 bases between. The CDR3 spans 15 residues. The CDR3 region has the DNA TGTGCCAGCAGCTTAGAAGGGGGTACGGGAGCGGAGCAGTACTTC. This sequence encodes CASSLEGGTGAEQYF.

A few counts support this clonotype. An end of the junction does not agree with germline; a read error may underlie this. The J gene is TRBJ1-1, the V gene TRBV7-2; no reliable D call. There are 13 residues in the CDR3. CDR1 and CDR2 (germline): SGHTA, FQGNSA. The CDR3 nucleotides read TGTGCCAACAGCTTAGAGACGGGGTTTGAAGCTTTCTTT. This gives the protein CANSLETGFEAFF.

The sample holds many counts of this clonotype. The chain links TRBV12-3 or TRBV12-4 to TRBJ2-7; D unresolved. Trimming removed 1 base at V and 6 bases at J, with 10 bases between. The CDR3 length is 13 residues. The CDR3 coding sequence is TGTGCCAGCAGTTTAGGTAGAACCGGCGAGCAGTACTTC. Residues: CASSLGRTGEQYF.

This chain uses TRBV5-1 with TRBJ2-1; 9 bases match TRBD1. The CDR3 is 15 amino acids. J was trimmed by 7 bases and V by 4 bases; bases with no gene match: 9. CDR1 SGHRS and CDR2 YFSETQ come from the germline V gene. The CDR3 protein is CASSPRQGVDNEQFF. CDR3 sequence (DNA): TGCGCCAGCAGCCCCCGACAGGGGGTGGATAATGAGCAGTTCTTC.

This clonotype came up once. V and J are TRBV4-1 and TRBJ1-4; 7 nucleotides agree with TRBD1. The germline gives CDR1 MGHRA, CDR2 YSYEKL. Trimming at V came to 0 bases and at J to 3 bases, leaving 10 bases not matched to a gene. The CDR3 runs 18 residues. The CDR3 here is CASSQDLGRGTANEKLFF. The CDR3 DNA reads TGCGCCAGCAGCCAAGACTTGGGCAGGGGGACGGCTAATGAAAAACTGTTTTTT.

The rearrangement uses TRBV3-1 and TRBJ2-7, with 10 bases lining up with TRBD2. The germline V gene has CDR1 LGHDT and CDR2 YNNKEL (reference sequence). Trimming removed 5 bases from V and 2 bases from J; junction bases left unmatched: 9. CDR3 length: 16 residues. The DNA for the CDR3 is TGTGCCAGCAGCGAACCTAGCGGGAGTCGACCCTACGAGCAGTACTTC. Encoded protein: CASSEPSGSRPYEQYF.

V and J are TRBV2 and TRBJ1-2; 7 bases map to TRBD1. There are 11 residues in the CDR3. Germline CDR1 and CDR2: SNHLY and FYNNEI. V dropped 7 bases and J dropped 7; count of bases not matched to a gene: 3. The CDR3 reads CASNRQGGYTF. The CDR3 nucleotides read TGTGCCAGCAACCGACAGGGTGGCTACACCTTC.

The chain links TRBV28 to TRBJ2-7; TRBD2 matches at 9 bases. CDR3 size: 15 residues. The germline CDR1 and CDR2 sequences are MDHEN and SYDVKM. After removal of 1 base from V and 4 bases from J, the junction contained 5 bases not matched to a gene. CDR3 in DNA: TGTGCCAGCAGTTTATCGGCGGGGGGGCGGTACGAGCAGTACTTC. This encodes CASSLSAGGRYEQYF.

This chain links TRBV24-1 with TRBJ2-1; D is uncertain. The CDR3 has 12 residues. Trimming took 1 base from V and 11 from J, leaving 8 bases between them. Germline V gene sequence: CDR1 KGHDR, CDR2 SFDVKD. Here the CDR3 reads CATSDLSGQQFF. CDR3 nucleotide sequence: TGTGCCACCAGTGATTTAAGTGGGCAGCAGTTCTTC.

This clonotype came up a few times. The chain couples TRBV7-8 to TRBJ2-3, with 8 bases lining up with TRBD2. CDR3 length equals 16 residues. The germline CDR1 and CDR2 sequences are SGHVS and FQNEAQ. V was clipped by 3 bases and J by 5 bases; unmatched bases: 10. The DNA for the CDR3 is TGTGCCAGCAGCTTGAGGAAGGCGGGGGGAATAGATACGCAGTATTTT. Translation gives CASSLRKAGGIDTQYF. Based on the CDR3 plus reference TRBV7-8 and TRBJ2-3, the full variable domain is GAGVSQSPRYKVAKRGQDVALRCDPISGHVSLFWYQQALGQGPEFLTYFQNEAQLDKSGLPSDRFFAERPEGSVSTLKIQRTQQEDSAVYLCASSLRKAGGIDTQYFGPGTRLTVL.

The chain recombines TRBV9 with TRBJ2-7; D is possibly TRBD1 or TRBD2 (5 bases each). The germline gives CDR1 SGDLS, CDR2 YYNGEE. V was pared by 8 bases and J by 0 bases, with 15 bases between. The CDR3 sequence is 14 residues long. The CDR3 region is CASNQGVSSYEQYF. DNA of the CDR3: TGTGCCAGTAATCAGGGAGTTTCCTCCTACGAGCAGTACTTC. Complete variable domain (other parts from reference TRBV9 and TRBJ2-7): DSGVTQTPKHLITATGQRVTLRCSPRSGDLSVYWYQQSLDQGLQFLIQYYNGEERAKGNILERFSAQQFPDLHSELNLSSLELGDSALYFCASNQGVSSYEQYFGPGTRLTVT.

The chain joins TRBV19 to TRBJ1-1; D is uncertain. Germline V lookup: CDR1 LNHDA, CDR2 SQIVND (reference sequence). The CDR3 consists of 15 residues. V lost 2 bases and J lost 0, with 10 bases in between. The CDR3 spells CASSILGGMNTEAFF. In DNA, the CDR3 is TGTGCCAGTAGTATATTGGGAGGGATGAACACTGAAGCTTTCTTT. The full variable domain, its missing parts supplied by reference TRBV19 and TRBJ1-1, is DGGITQSPKYLFRKEGQNVTLSCEQNLNHDAMYWYRQDPGQGLRLIYYSQIVNDFQKGDIAEGYSVSREKKESFPLTVTSAQKNPTAFYLCASSILGGMNTEAFFGQGTRLTVV.

This sequence joins TRBV9 and TRBJ2-1, with 9 bases that match TRBD1. Germline V gene lookup returns CDR1 SGDLS and CDR2 YYNGEE. V lost 5 bases and J lost 7; bases outside the gene matches: 7. The CDR3 loop spans 14 amino acids. The CDR3 spells CASRPGTGSNEQFF. In DNA form, the CDR3 reads TGTGCCAGCAGACCCGGGACAGGGTCGAATGAGCAGTTCTTC.

In this sample, this clonotype turned up a few times. The rearrangement links TRBV3-1 to TRBJ2-7; 11 nucleotides agree with TRBD2. The CDR3 is made up of 17 amino acids. Germline trimming cut 4 bases from V and 0 bases from J; bases unmatched to any gene: 8. CDR1 LGHDT and CDR2 YNNKEL come from the germline V gene (reference sequence). This CDR3 is CASSLVGLAVPSYEQYF. CDR3 sequence (DNA): TGTGCCAGCAGCCTCGTGGGACTAGCGGTCCCCTCCTACGAGCAGTACTTC.

This clonotype has only a few counts. The chain carries TRBV27 and TRBJ2-1, with TRBD2 matching over 13 bases. Germline V gene lookup returns CDR1 MNHEY and CDR2 SMNVEV (reference sequence). This CDR3 has 16 amino acids. V trimming: 4 bases; J trimming: 6 bases; junction bases outside the gene matches: 6. The CDR3 nucleotides are TGTGCCAGCAGTTCCCCCAGGACTAGCGGGGGCAATGAGCAGTTCTTC. Translated: CASSSPRTSGGNEQFF.

This clonotype was seen repeatedly, ten times or more. V and J are TRBV11-2 and TRBJ2-5; no reliable D call. The V gene lost 1 base and the J gene lost 1 base, with 7 bases spanning the gap. From germline, CDR1 is SGHAT and CDR2 FQNNGV. This CDR3 region has 14 residues. The CDR3 DNA sequence: TGTGCCAGCAGCTTAGCACAGCTCCAAGAGACCCAGTACTTC. Translation gives CASSLAQLQETQYF. Full variable domain (remainder filled in from reference TRBV11-2 and TRBJ2-5): EAGVAQSPRYKIIEKRQSVAFWCNPISGHATLYWYQQILGQGPKLLIQFQNNGVVDDSQLPKDRFSAERLKGVDSTLKIQPAKLEDSAVYLCASSLAQLQETQYFGPGTRLLVL.

The chain has TRBV20-1 and TRBJ2-3, with TRBD2 matching over 9 bases. This CDR3 contains 14 residues. The V and J ends lost 5 bases and 2 bases, in that order; junction bases with no gene match: 5. The germline CDR1 and CDR2 sequences are DFQATT and SNEGSKA (reference sequence). The CDR3 DNA is TGCAGTGCTGCCGGGACTAGCTACACAGATACGCAGTATTTT. Translated, it gives CSAAGTSYTDTQYF.

The rearrangement joins TRBV9 to TRBJ2-5, with D possibly being TRBD1 or TRBD2 (5 bases each). Germline values: CDR1 SGDLS, CDR2 YYNGEE. The V end was cut by 4 bases, the J end by 1 base, with 14 bases between. This CDR3 contains 15 residues. CDR3 sequence: CASSPFVGTQETQYF. The CDR3 DNA follows: TGTGCCAGCAGCCCCTTTGTGGGGACCCAAGAGACCCAGTACTTC.

This clonotype was seen repeatedly, ten times or more. The J gene is TRBJ2-5, the V gene TRBV12-3 or TRBV12-4, with D unclear. The V end was cut by 2 bases, the J end by 1 base, with 8 bases between. The CDR3 spans 14 residues. CDR3 nucleotide sequence: TGTGCCAGCAGTTTATCCGGGTCCCAAGAGACCCAGTACTTC. As protein: CASSLSGSQETQYF.

CDR3 sequence: CASSSTRTSGNWKETQYF. CDR3 DNA sequence: TGTGCCAGCAGCTCGACCCGGACTAGCGGGAATTGGAAGGAGACCCAGTACTTC. This chain links TRBV7-2 with TRBJ2-5; 12 bases agree with TRBD2. V lost 4 bases to trimming and J lost 5 bases; unmatched junction nucleotides: 14. Germline lookup yields CDR1 SGHTA and CDR2 FQGNSA. CDR3 length: 18 residues.

A few counts support this clonotype. The genes are TRBV27 and TRBJ1-6, with D perhaps matching TRBD1 (5 bases). CDR1 and CDR2 from the germline V gene are MNHEY and SMNVEV (reference sequence). Deletions cut 1 base from V and 6 bases from J, with 7 bases between. The CDR3 sequence is 14 residues long. The CDR3 loop is CASSLWGSNSPLHF. The CDR3 region has the DNA TGTGCCAGCAGTTTATGGGGGTCTAATTCACCCCTCCACTTT.

The V gene is TRBV15, the J gene TRBJ2-7; D is uncertain. Germline lookup yields CDR1 LNHNV and CDR2 YYDKDF (reference sequence). This CDR3 is built from 13 residues. Between the trimmed V and J ends, which lost 0 bases and 3 bases, there was a span of 6 bases. This CDR3 is CATSREKYYEQYF. The DNA of the CDR3 is TGTGCCACCAGCAGAGAGAAGTACTACGAGCAGTACTTC.

The rearrangement uses TRBV6-6 and TRBJ2-4; 7 bases align to TRBD1. Germline CDR1 MNHNY, CDR2 SVGAGI (reference sequence). V lost 7 bases to trimming and J lost 11 bases; unmatched junction nucleotides: 11. The CDR3 consists of 13 residues. The CDR3, as DNA: TGTGCCAGCAAGGAACAGGGGACCGGGGTTCAGTACTTC. This encodes CASKEQGTGVQYF.